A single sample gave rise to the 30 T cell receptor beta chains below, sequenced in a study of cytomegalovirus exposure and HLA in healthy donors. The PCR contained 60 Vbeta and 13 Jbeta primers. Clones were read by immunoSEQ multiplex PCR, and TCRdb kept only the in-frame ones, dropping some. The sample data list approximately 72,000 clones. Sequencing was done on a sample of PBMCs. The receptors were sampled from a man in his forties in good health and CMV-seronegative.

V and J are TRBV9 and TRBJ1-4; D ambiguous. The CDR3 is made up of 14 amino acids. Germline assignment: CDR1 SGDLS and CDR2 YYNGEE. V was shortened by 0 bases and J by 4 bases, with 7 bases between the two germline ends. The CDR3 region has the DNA TGTGCCAGCAGCGTAGCGGGGTTTAATGAAAAACTGTTTTTT. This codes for CASSVAGFNEKLFF.

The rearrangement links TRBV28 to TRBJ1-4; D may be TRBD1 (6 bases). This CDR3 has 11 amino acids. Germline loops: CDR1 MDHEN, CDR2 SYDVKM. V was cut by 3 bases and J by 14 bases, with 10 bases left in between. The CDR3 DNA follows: TGTGCCAGCAGTTTGAGGCAGGGGCTGTTTTTT. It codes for CASSLRQGLFF.

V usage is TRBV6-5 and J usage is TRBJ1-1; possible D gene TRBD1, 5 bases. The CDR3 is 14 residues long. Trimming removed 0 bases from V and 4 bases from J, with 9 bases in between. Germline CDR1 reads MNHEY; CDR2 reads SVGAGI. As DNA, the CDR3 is TGTGCCAGCAGTTACTCCGACAGTTTCACTGAAGCTTTCTTT. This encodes CASSYSDSFTEAFF.

CDR3 nucleotides: TGTGCCAGCAGTTCTAGCGGGGGCAGAACGGGAGAGCAGTTCTTC. Protein product: CASSSSGGRTGEQFF. J is TRBJ2-1 and V is TRBV5-4; 10 nucleotides line up with TRBD2. The CDR3 totals 15 residues. The germline V gene has CDR1 SGHNT and CDR2 YYREEE (reference sequence). V lost 5 bases, J lost 10 bases, and 12 bases stayed unmatched.

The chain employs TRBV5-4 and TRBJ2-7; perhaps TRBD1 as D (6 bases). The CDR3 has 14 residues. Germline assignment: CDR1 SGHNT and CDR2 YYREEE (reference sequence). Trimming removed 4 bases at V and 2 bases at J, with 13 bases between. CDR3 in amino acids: CASSSAGTPYEQYF. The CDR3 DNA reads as TGTGCCAGCAGCAGCGCCGGGACACCCTACGAGCAGTACTTC.

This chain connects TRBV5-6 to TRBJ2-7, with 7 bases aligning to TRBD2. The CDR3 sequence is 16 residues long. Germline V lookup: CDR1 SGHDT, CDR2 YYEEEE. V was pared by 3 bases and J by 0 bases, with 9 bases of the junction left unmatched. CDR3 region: CASSSNVGGSSYEQYF. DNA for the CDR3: TGTGCCAGCAGCTCTAACGTGGGGGGGAGCTCCTACGAGCAGTACTTC.

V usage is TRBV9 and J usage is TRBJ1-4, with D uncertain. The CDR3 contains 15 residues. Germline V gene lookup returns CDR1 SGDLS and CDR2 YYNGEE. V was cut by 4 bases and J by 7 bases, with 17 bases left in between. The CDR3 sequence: CASSSRSGVGEKLFF. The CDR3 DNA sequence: TGTGCCAGCAGCTCCAGGTCAGGCGTGGGTGAAAAACTGTTTTTT.

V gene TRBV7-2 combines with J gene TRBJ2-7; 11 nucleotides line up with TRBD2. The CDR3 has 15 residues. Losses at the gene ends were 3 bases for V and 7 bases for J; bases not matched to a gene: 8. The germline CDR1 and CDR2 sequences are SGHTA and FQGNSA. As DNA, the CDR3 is TGTGCCAGCAGCTTGGTAGCGGGGGGGCCGGATGAGCAGTACTTC. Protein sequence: CASSLVAGGPDEQYF.

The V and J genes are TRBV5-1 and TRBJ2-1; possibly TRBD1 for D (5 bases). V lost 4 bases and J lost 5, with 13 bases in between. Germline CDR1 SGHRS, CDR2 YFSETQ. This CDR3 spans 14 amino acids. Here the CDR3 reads CASSTRQPNNEQFF. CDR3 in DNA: TGCGCCAGCAGCACAAGACAGCCTAACAATGAGCAGTTCTTC.

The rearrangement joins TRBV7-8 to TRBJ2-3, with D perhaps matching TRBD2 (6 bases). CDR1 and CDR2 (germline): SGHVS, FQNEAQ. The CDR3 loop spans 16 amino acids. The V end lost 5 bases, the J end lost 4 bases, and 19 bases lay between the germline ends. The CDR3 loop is CASSPLRGNAADTQYF. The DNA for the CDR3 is TGTGCCAGCAGCCCCCTCCGCGGGAACGCGGCAGATACGCAGTATTTT. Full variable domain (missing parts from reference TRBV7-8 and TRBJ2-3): GAGVSQSPRYKVAKRGQDVALRCDPISGHVSLFWYQQALGQGPEFLTYFQNEAQLDKSGLPSDRFFAERPEGSVSTLKIQRTQQEDSAVYLCASSPLRGNAADTQYFGPGTRLTVL.

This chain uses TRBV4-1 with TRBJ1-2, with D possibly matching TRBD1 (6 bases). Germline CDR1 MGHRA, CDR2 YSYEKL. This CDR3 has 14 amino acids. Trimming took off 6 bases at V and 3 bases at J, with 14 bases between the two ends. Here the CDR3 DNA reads TGCGCCAGCAGGCGACAGGTGGAGGACTATGGCTACACCTTC. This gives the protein CASRRQVEDYGYTF.

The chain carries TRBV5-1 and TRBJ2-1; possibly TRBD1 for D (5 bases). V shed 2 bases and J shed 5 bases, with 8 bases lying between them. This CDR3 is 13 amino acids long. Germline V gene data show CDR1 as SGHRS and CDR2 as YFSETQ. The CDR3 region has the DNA TGCGCCAGCAGCTTCCCAGGGAACAATGAGCAGTTCTTC. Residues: CASSFPGNNEQFF.

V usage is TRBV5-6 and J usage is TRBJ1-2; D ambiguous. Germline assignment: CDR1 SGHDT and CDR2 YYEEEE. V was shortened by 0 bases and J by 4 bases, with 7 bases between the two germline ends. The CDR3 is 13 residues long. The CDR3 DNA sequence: TGTGCCAGCAGCTTGGGCGGAACCTATGGCTACACCTTC. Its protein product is CASSLGGTYGYTF.

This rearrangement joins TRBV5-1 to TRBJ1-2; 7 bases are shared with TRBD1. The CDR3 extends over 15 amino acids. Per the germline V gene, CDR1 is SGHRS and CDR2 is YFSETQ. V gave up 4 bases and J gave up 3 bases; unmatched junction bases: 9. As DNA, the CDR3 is TGCGCCAGCAGCCCGGAGGGGGCCTCCTACTATGGCTACACCTTC. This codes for CASSPEGASYYGYTF.

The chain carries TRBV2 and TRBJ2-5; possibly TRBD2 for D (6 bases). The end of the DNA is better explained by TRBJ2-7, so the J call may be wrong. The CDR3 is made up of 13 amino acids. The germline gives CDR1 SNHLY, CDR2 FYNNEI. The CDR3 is CASNRAGSYEQYF. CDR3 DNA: TGTGCCAGCAATAGGGCGGGGAGCTACGAGCAGTACTTC.

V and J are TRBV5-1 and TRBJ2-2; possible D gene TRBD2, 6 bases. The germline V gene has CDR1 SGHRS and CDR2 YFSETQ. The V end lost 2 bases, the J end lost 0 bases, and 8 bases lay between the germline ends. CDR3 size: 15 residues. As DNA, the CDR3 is TGCGCCAGCAGCTTTTCGGGGGCGAACACCGGGGAGCTGTTTTTT. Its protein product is CASSFSGANTGELFF.

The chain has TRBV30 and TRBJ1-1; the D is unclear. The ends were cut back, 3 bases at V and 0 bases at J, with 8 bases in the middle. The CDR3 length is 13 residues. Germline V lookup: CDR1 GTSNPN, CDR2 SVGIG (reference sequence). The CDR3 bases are TGTGCCTGGAGAATACAGATGAACACTGAAGCTTTCTTT. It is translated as CAWRIQMNTEAFF.

The CDR3 spells CASSHKQGSNEKLFF. CDR3 sequence (DNA): TGCGCCAGCAGCCATAAACAGGGAAGTAATGAAAAACTGTTTTTT. The gene calls are TRBV4-1 and TRBJ1-4; TRBD1 might be the D (6 bases). V lost 3 bases and J 4 bases, leaving 12 bases between the germline ends. This CDR3 spans 15 amino acids. In germline, CDR1 is MGHRA, CDR2 YSYEKL.

The CDR3 sequence is CASSFKRVPNTQYF. The CDR3, as DNA: TGTGCCAGCAGCTTTAAACGGGTCCCTAATACGCAGTATTTT. V gene TRBV5-8 combines with J gene TRBJ2-3; D unclear. V was pared by 2 bases and J by 7 bases, with 14 bases between. The CDR3 runs to 14 residues. Germline assignment: CDR1 SGHTS and CDR2 YDEGEE.

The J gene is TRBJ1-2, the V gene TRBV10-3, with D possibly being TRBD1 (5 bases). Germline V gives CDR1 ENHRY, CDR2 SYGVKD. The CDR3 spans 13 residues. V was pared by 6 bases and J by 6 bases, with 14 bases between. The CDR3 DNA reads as TGTGCCATCAGAGTCAGGGAAGGGGATGGCTACACCTTC. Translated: CAIRVREGDGYTF.

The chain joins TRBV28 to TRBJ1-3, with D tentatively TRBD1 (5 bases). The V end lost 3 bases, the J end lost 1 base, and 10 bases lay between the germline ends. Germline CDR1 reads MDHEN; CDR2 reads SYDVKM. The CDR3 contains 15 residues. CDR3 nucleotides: TGTGCCAGCAGTTTCAAGGGGTTTTCTGGAAACACCATATATTTT. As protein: CASSFKGFSGNTIYF.

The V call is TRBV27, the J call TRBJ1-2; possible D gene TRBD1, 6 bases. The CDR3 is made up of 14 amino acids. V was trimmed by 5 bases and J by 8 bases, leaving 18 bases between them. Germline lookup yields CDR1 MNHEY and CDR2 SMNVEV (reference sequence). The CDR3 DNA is TGTGCCAGCAGTCCCGTCAACAGGGAGGGGGGCTACACCTTC. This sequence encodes CASSPVNREGGYTF.

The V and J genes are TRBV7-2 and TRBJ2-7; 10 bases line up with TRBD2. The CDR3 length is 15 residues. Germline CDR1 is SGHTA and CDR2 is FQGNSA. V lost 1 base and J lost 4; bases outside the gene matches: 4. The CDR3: CASSLGSAGGYEQYF. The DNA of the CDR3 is TGTGCCAGCAGCTTAGGCTCAGCGGGGGGGTACGAGCAGTACTTC.

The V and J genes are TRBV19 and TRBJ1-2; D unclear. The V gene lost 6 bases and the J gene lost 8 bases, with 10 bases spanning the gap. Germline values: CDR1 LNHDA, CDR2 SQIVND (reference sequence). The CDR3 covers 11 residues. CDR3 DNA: TGTGCCAGTAGCGATCGGTGGGGCTACACCTTC. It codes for CASSDRWGYTF.

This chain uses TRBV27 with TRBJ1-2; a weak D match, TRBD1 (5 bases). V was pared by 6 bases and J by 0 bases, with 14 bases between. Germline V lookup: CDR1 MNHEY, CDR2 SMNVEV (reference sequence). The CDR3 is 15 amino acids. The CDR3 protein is CASRAQGGANYGYTF. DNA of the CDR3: TGTGCCAGCAGAGCCCAGGGTGGAGCTAACTATGGCTACACCTTC.

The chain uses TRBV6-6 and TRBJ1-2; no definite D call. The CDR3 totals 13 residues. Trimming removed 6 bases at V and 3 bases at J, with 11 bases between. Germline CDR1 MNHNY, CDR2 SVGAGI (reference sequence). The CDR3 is CASSLVSDYGYTF. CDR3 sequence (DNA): TGTGCCAGCAGCCTGGTAAGCGACTATGGCTACACCTTC.

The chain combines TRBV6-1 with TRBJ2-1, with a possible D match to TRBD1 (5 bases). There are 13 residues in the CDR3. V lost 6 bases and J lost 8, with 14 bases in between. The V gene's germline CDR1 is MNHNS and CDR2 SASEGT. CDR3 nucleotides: TGTGCCAGCAGATCGGTTTGGGGCGATGAGCAGTTCTTC. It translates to CASRSVWGDEQFF.

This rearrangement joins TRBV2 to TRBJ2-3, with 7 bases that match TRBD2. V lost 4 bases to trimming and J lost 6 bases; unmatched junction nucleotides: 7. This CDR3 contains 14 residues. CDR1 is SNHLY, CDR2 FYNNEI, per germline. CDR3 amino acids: CASSGTSVGDTQYF. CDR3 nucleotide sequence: TGTGCCAGCAGTGGAACTAGCGTGGGGGATACGCAGTATTTT.

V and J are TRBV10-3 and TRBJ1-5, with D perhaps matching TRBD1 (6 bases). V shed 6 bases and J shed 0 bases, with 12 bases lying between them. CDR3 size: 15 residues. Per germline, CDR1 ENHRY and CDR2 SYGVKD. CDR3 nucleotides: TGTGCCATCAGCCGCGACAGGATTAGCAATCAGCCCCAGCATTTT. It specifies CAISRDRISNQPQHF.

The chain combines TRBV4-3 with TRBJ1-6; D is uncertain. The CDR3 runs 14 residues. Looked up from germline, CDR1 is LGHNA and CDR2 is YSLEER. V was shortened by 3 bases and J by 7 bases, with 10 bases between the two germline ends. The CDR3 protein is CASSQVTGNSPLHF. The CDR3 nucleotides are TGCGCCAGCAGCCAGGTGACGGGGAATTCACCCCTCCACTTT.